This T cell receptor beta chain was captured by sequencing in a study of shared clonotypes between healthy human individuals. About this clone: The identical CDR3 is also encoded by other nucleotide sequences in the sample.

The assay was immunoSEQ multiplex PCR, and TCRdb's table has in-frame clones only and misses some. Of some 2,000,000 clones listed, roughly 95% were seen once; the top ten hold roughly 0.13%. With 0 bases removed from V and 3 bases from J, the gap between germline ends came to 7 bases. This CDR3 is built from 13 residues. Germline assignment: CDR1 SGHDT and CDR2 YYEEEE. Material for sequencing was naive CD4+ T cells sorted from blood. The subset denotes: CD45RA+ positively selected. The TCR comes from a man aged 18 to 29 in good health. The chain carries TRBV5-6 and TRBJ2-7, with D tentatively TRBD1 (5 bases). Written as DNA, the CDR3 is TGTGCCAGCAGCTTGGGACAGAGCTACGAGCAGTACTTC. Translation: CASSLGQSYEQYF.